Below, one T cell receptor beta chain is given with its context. V lost 4 bases, J lost 6 bases, and 5 bases stayed unmatched. The germline CDR1 and CDR2 sequences are SGHTA and FQGTGA. The CDR3 is 14 amino acids. These data belong to a study of blood T cell repertoires in COVID-19. Study-level information: Sources were T cells, B-cell-depleted T cells, or PBMCs; the material itself was cDNA or gDNA.

Repertoires were generated with immunoSEQ multiplex PCR, while TCRdb's copy carries only in-frame clones and drops some. Of tens of thousands of clones listed, roughly 85% are singletons. The chain joins TRBV7-3 to TRBJ1-2; 10 bases fit TRBD1. The TCR was taken from a man at least 80 years old with acute or convalescent COVID-19. The sequencing sample was made of peripheral blood. DNA of the CDR3: TGTGCCAGCAGCTCAGACAGGGGGCAAAATGGCTACACCTTC. Translation gives CASSSDRGQNGYTF.